The rows below give T cell receptor beta chains drawn from one sample of a study of cytomegalovirus exposure and HLA in healthy donors. Sequencing used immunoSEQ multiplex PCR; TCRdb keeps in-frame clones, though not all of them. The sample holds around 130,000 clones; roughly 8.3% are singletons and the top ten take 5.5%. Material: PBMCs. These receptors came from a man between 40 and 49 years old in good health and CMV-seronegative. Each CDR3 is given without its conserved first and last residue. The D gene is left open where the match is weak.

j_call | v_call | d_call | cdr3_aa
TRBJ2-7 | TRBV5-8 | TRBD2 | ASSPEASGLYEQY
TRBJ2-6 | TRBV9 | TRBD2 | ASSSSTGGGSGANVLT
TRBJ1-1 | TRBV27 | TRBD1 | ASSLNRGNTEAF
TRBJ1-2 | TRBV2 | NA | ASSDWGVDGYT
TRBJ1-1 | TRBV19 | NA | ASSWEGGMNTEAF
TRBJ2-1 | TRBV27 | NA | ASFSLASNEQF
TRBJ1-2 | TRBV7-2 | TRBD1 | ASSPGQVYGYT
TRBJ1-1 | TRBV5-1 | NA | ASSLVNGQTEAF
TRBJ1-1 | TRBV27 | NA | ASSPPGNTEAF
TRBJ1-6 | TRBV11-2 | NA | ASSLVGQHNSPLH
TRBJ2-5 | TRBV4-2 | TRBD2 | ASSQRTSGGFRQETQY
TRBJ2-7 | TRBV2 | TRBD1 | ASSARWDRASYEQY
TRBJ1-5 | TRBV2 | TRBD1 | ASSDRENQPQH
TRBJ1-1 | TRBV7-6 | NA | ASSLEENTEAF
TRBJ2-7 | TRBV5-1 | TRBD2 | ASSLVTSGGAYEQY
TRBJ1-2 | TRBV9 | NA | ASSSGGAYGYT
TRBJ1-5 | TRBV19 | TRBD1 | ASSILSRGRGTNQPQH
TRBJ1-4 | TRBV6-1 | NA | ASSARELF
TRBJ1-1 | TRBV11-3 | TRBD1 | ASSLSGGPEAF
TRBJ2-1 | TRBV30 | NA | AWSVRGAPYNEQF
TRBJ1-1 | TRBV6-6 | NA | ATLQGTAF
TRBJ1-5 | TRBV19 | NA | ASSMGHAQYSNQPQH
TRBJ2-1 | TRBV5-1 | NA | ASSFTTYNEQF
TRBJ1-2 | TRBV6-1 | NA | ASSEAGRPQNYGYT
TRBJ2-7 | TRBV5-1 | TRBD1 | ASRMTGSSYEQY
TRBJ2-7 | TRBV4-1 | TRBD1 | ASSPRTGQGSYEQY
TRBJ1-2 | TRBV5-5 | TRBD1 | ASSLEGQGAYGYT
TRBJ1-1 | TRBV6-4 | NA | ASSGVAEDTEAF
TRBJ2-3 | TRBV14 | NA | ASSQDGGVGTQY
TRBJ1-1 | TRBV11-2 | NA | ASSLGSMNTEAF
TRBJ1-4 | TRBV9 | NA | ASSAGQITNEKLF
TRBJ2-5 | TRBV27 | TRBD2 | ASSLWTSGDKTQY
TRBJ1-5 | TRBV6-5 | NA | ASSSGSSGQPQH
TRBJ1-6 | TRBV21-1 | NA | ARGGNSPLH
TRBJ2-5 | TRBV19 | NA | ASSIPGVETQY
TRBJ2-3 | TRBV6-5 | NA | ASSTRKEADTQY
TRBJ2-1 | TRBV12-5 | NA | ASGLGSSYNEQF